The 21 T cell receptor beta chains reported below all come from one sample, sequenced in a study of cytomegalovirus exposure and HLA in healthy donors. The study ran its PCR with 60 Vbeta and 13 Jbeta primers. Assay used: immunoSEQ multiplex PCR; TCRdb lists only in-frame clones, some missing. Of more than 95,000 clones listed, around 73% are singletons. What was sequenced was PBMCs. The receptors here all came from a man aged 25 to 45 in good health and CMV-seropositive.

This sequence joins TRBV18 and TRBJ2-7, with 9 bases aligning to TRBD1. The CDR3 covers 15 residues. With 6 bases clipped from V and 5 bases from J, the junction kept 11 bases outside the gene matches. The germline V gene has CDR1 KGHSH and CDR2 LQKENI. The CDR3 DNA reads TGTGCCAGCTCCCCAGGACAGGGGAGGACCCACGAGCAGTACTTC. Its translation is CASSPGQGRTHEQYF.

This chain links TRBV29-1 with TRBJ2-7; D remains unclear. V shed 0 bases and J shed 6 bases, with 15 bases lying between them. The CDR3 runs 14 residues. Germline V gene data show CDR1 as SQVTM and CDR2 as ANQGSEA. CDR3: CSVEDQAGFTEQYF. CDR3 DNA: TGCAGCGTTGAAGATCAGGCAGGATTTACCGAGCAGTACTTC.

The chain has TRBV28 and TRBJ2-3, with 12 bases identical to TRBD2. This CDR3 spans 15 amino acids. The V gene's germline CDR1 is MDHEN and CDR2 SYDVKM. V shed 2 bases, J shed 4 bases, and the junction held 1 base outside the gene matches. Here the CDR3 DNA reads TGTGCCAGCAGTTTACTAGCGGGAGGGCCAGATACGCAGTATTTT. This sequence encodes CASSLLAGGPDTQYF.

The sample holds one count of this clone. V and J are TRBV11-2 and TRBJ2-7; 7 bases are shared with TRBD2. V trimming: 7 bases; J trimming: 5 bases; junction bases outside the gene matches: 14. Germline V CDR1 and CDR2: SGHAT, FQNNGV. The length of the CDR3 is 15 residues. The CDR3 DNA follows: TGTGCCAGCACCATCCTGGGAGGGGCTCGCGACGAGCAGTACTTC. Translated, it gives CASTILGGARDEQYF.

The chain links TRBV6-6 to TRBJ2-2; D possibly corresponds to TRBD2 (6 bases). The CDR3 has 14 residues. Trimming shortened V by 6 bases and J by 4 bases, and 12 bases separated the two germline ends. CDR1 is MNHNY, CDR2 SVGAGI, per germline (reference sequence). CDR3 protein: CASRGLGGTGELFF. The CDR3 DNA reads TGTGCCAGCAGGGGGTTGGGGGGCACCGGGGAGCTGTTTTTT.

The chain is built from TRBV9 and TRBJ2-7; a weak D match, TRBD2 (5 bases). CDR3 size: 15 residues. V was pared by 4 bases and J by 0 bases, with 14 bases between. The germline V gene encodes CDR1 SGDLS and CDR2 YYNGEE. Here the CDR3 reads CASSPSRRSSYEQYF. DNA for the CDR3: TGTGCCAGCAGCCCATCACGGAGGAGCTCCTACGAGCAGTACTTC.

The V gene is TRBV2, the J gene TRBJ2-3; D may be TRBD2 (5 bases). Germline loops: CDR1 SNHLY, CDR2 FYNNEI. CDR3 length: 18 residues. The germline V and J ends were trimmed by 1 base and 1 base, with 18 bases remaining between them. CDR3 sequence reads: CASSEVGWRGRGTDTQYF. The DNA for the CDR3 is TGTGCCAGCAGTGAAGTCGGATGGCGAGGGCGCGGCACAGATACGCAGTATTTT.

The chain combines TRBV27 with TRBJ2-1, with 13 bases that match TRBD2. V shed 4 bases and J 4 bases; nucleotides not matched to a gene: 7. From germline, CDR1 is MNHEY and CDR2 SMNVEV (reference sequence). This CDR3 has 17 amino acids. CDR3 loop: CASSSTGLAGLYNEQFF. DNA for the CDR3: TGTGCCAGCAGTTCAACGGGACTAGCGGGACTGTACAATGAGCAGTTCTTC.

The table lists this clone with a count of one. This CDR3 is also generated by other DNA sequences in the sample. The V gene is TRBV6-5, the J gene TRBJ2-5; the D gene is possibly TRBD1 (6 bases). Per germline, CDR1 MNHEY and CDR2 SVGAGI. The CDR3 sequence is 14 residues long. The V end lost 0 bases, the J end lost 4 bases, and 9 bases lay between the germline ends. Here the CDR3 reads CASSYSQGRETQYF. CDR3 bases: TGTGCCAGCAGTTACTCACAGGGCCGAGAGACCCAGTACTTC.

This chain uses TRBV4-3 with TRBJ2-5, with 9 bases identical to TRBD2. After removal of 0 bases from V and 4 bases from J, the junction contained 12 bases not matched to a gene. The CDR3 is made up of 18 amino acids. Per the germline V gene, CDR1 is LGHNA and CDR2 is YSLEER. CDR3 residues: CASSQDTVSGRSVETQYF. The CDR3 DNA sequence: TGCGCCAGCAGCCAAGATACTGTAAGCGGGAGGTCCGTAGAGACCCAGTACTTC.

V and J are TRBV30 and TRBJ1-2; D is unresolved. V was clipped by 8 bases and J by 5 bases, with 12 bases between them. CDR1 and CDR2 (germline): GTSNPN, SVGIG (reference sequence). The CDR3 totals 11 residues. The CDR3 sequence: CATGRAYGYTF. The DNA of the CDR3 is TGTGCCACCGGGAGGGCGTATGGCTACACCTTC.

The gene calls are TRBV19 and TRBJ2-7, with 7 positions matching TRBD2. The CDR3 contains 13 residues. Germline CDR1 LNHDA, CDR2 SQIVND (reference sequence). J lost 6 bases, V lost 1 base, and 3 bases had no gene match. CDR3 sequence (DNA): TGTGCCAGTAGTATAGCGGGGGGTTCCGAGCAGTACTTC. Translation: CASSIAGGSEQYF.

This clone is a singleton in its sample. The chain employs TRBV28 and TRBJ2-3; no firm D call. This CDR3 comprises 14 residues. The ends were cut back, 6 bases at V and 6 bases at J, with 16 bases in the middle. Germline CDR1 and CDR2: MDHEN and SYDVKM. CDR3 nucleotides: TGTGCCAGCAGCGTTCGAGGCCTCAAGGATACGCAGTATTTT. Amino acids: CASSVRGLKDTQYF.

The chain links TRBV11-3 to TRBJ2-3; 9 bases agree with TRBD2. V was clipped by 1 base and J by 1 base; unmatched bases: 0. Germline V gene lookup returns CDR1 SGHNT and CDR2 YENEEA. The CDR3 is 15 residues long. CDR3 amino acids: CASSLGTSGTDTQYF. Written as DNA, the CDR3 is TGTGCCAGCAGCTTAGGGACTAGCGGCACAGATACGCAGTATTTT.

The chain has TRBV28 and TRBJ1-4; D is unresolved. This CDR3 comprises 11 residues. The germline V gene has CDR1 MDHEN and CDR2 SYDVKM. Trimming left V 6 bases short and J 8 bases short, with 7 bases between. CDR3 amino acids: CASSSPEKLFF. The DNA of the CDR3 is TGTGCCAGCAGCTCCCCGGAAAAACTGTTTTTT. The whole variable domain, remainder taken from reference TRBV28 and TRBJ1-4, is DVKVTQSSRYLVKRTGEKVFLECVQDMDHENMFWYRQDPGLGLRLIYFSYDVKMKEKGDIPEGYSVSREKKERFSLILESASTNQTSMYLCASSSPEKLFFGSGTQLSVL.

This clone was seen a single time. V and J are TRBV19 and TRBJ2-1, with 9 bases fitting TRBD1. In germline, CDR1 is LNHDA, CDR2 SQIVND (reference sequence). The CDR3 extends over 15 amino acids. V lost 8 bases to trimming and J lost 3 bases; unmatched junction nucleotides: 8. As DNA, the CDR3 is TGTGCCAGTTCCCCCGGGACAGGGTACTACAATGAGCAGTTCTTC. It specifies CASSPGTGYYNEQFF.

As regards this clone: This CDR3 is also generated by other DNA sequences in the sample. This chain connects TRBV4-3 to TRBJ2-1; TRBD2 matches 10 bases. The junction had 10 bases not matched to a gene; V was cut back by 4 bases and J by 7 bases. The CDR3 length is 16 residues. From germline, CDR1 is LGHNA and CDR2 YSLEER. The CDR3 loop is CASSPRASGSSNEQFF. The CDR3 bases are TGCGCCAGCAGCCCTCGTGCTAGCGGGAGTTCTAATGAGCAGTTCTTC.

The table lists this clone with a count of one. The chain links TRBV27 to TRBJ1-1; the D gene is possibly TRBD1 (5 bases). The V gene's germline CDR1 is MNHEY and CDR2 SMNVEV (reference sequence). Trimming cost V 2 bases and J 1 base, with 8 bases left between them. This CDR3 spans 14 amino acids. CDR3 DNA: TGTGCCAGCAGTTTAGGTGGACAGAACACTGAAGCTTTCTTT. Translated: CASSLGGQNTEAFF.

The CDR3 loop is CASSPVGGGSYNEQFF. The CDR3 nucleotides read TGTGCCAGCAGCCCGGTGGGAGGAGGCTCCTACAATGAGCAGTTCTTC. This chain uses TRBV5-6 with TRBJ2-1; D is perhaps TRBD2 (6 bases). V gave up 4 bases and J gave up 0 bases, with 14 bases separating them. The CDR3 is 16 amino acids. Looked up from germline, CDR1 is SGHDT and CDR2 is YYEEEE.

The chain employs TRBV4-1 and TRBJ2-5; a possible D gene is TRBD2 (6 bases). The J call could be wrong; TRBJ2-7 is a better fit for the DNA end. There are 15 residues in the CDR3. CDR1 and CDR2 (germline): MGHRA, YSYEKL. CDR3 protein: CASSQRGGDSYEQYF. CDR3 sequence (DNA): TGCGCCAGCAGCCAACGGGGAGGAGATTCCTACGAGCAGTACTTC.

The chain joins TRBV27 to TRBJ1-4; D unclear. Germline V gives CDR1 MNHEY, CDR2 SMNVEV (reference sequence). CDR3 length equals 14 residues. V was shortened by 3 bases and J by 3 bases, with 8 bases between the two germline ends. The CDR3 loop is CASSFGRANEKLFF. For the CDR3, the DNA is TGTGCCAGCAGTTTCGGGAGGGCTAATGAAAAACTGTTTTTT.